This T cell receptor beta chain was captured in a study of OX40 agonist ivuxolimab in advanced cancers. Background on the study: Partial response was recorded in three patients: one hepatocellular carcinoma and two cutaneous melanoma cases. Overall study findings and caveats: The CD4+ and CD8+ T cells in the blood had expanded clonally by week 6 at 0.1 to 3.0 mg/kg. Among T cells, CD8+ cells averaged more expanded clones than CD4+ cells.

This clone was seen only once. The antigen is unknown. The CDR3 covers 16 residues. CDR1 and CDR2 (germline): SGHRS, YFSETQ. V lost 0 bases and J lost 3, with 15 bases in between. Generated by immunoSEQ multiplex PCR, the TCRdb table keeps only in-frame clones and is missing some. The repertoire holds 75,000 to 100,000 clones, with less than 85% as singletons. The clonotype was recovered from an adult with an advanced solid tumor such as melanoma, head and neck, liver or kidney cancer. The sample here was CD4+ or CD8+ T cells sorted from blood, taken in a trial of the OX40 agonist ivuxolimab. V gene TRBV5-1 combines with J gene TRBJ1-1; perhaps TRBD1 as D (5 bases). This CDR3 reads CASSLGGGVADTEAFF. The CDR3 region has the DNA TGCGCCAGCAGCTTGGGCGGGGGTGTAGCCGACACTGAAGCTTTCTTT.